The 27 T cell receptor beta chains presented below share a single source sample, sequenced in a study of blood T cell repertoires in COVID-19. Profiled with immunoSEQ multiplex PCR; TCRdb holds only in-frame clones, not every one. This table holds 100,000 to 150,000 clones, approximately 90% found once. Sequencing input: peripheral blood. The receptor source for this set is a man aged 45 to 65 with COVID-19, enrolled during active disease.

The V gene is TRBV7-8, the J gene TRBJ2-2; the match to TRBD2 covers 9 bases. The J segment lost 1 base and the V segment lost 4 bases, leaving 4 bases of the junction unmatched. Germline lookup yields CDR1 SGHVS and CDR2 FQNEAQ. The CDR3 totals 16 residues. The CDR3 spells CASSSLSGGNTGELFF. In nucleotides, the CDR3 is TGTGCCAGCAGCTCCCTTAGCGGGGGGAACACCGGGGAGCTGTTTTTT.

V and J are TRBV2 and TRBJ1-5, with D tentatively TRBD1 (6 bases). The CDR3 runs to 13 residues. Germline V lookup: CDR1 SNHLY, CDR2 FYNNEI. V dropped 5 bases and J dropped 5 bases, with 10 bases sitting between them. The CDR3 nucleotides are TGTGCCAGCAGTACAGGGACCTATCAGCCCCAGCATTTT. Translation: CASSTGTYQPQHF.

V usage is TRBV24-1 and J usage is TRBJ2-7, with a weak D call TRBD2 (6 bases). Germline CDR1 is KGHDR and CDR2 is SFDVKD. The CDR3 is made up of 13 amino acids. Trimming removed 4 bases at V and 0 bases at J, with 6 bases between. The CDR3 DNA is TGTGCCACCAGTGACGGGAGCTCCTACGAGCAGTACTTC. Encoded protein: CATSDGSSYEQYF.

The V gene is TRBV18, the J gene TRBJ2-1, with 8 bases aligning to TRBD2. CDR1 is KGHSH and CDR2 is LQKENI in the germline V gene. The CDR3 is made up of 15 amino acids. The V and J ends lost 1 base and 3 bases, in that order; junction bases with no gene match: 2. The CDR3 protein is CASSPRGLGYNEQFF. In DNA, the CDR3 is TGTGCCAGCTCACCACGGGGACTAGGCTACAATGAGCAGTTCTTC. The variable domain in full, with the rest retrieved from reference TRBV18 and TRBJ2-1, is NAGVMQNPRHLVRRRGQEARLRCSPMKGHSHVYWYRQLPEEGLKFMVYLQKENIIDESGMPKERFSAEFPKEGPSILRIQQVVRGDSAAYFCASSPRGLGYNEQFFGPGTRLTVL.

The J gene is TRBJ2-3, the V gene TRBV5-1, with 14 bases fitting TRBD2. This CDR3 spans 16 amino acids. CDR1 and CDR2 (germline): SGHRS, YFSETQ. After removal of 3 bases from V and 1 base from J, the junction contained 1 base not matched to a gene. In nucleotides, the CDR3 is TGCGCCAGCAGCTCGGGACTAGCGGGAGGCACAGATACGCAGTATTTT. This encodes CASSSGLAGGTDTQYF.

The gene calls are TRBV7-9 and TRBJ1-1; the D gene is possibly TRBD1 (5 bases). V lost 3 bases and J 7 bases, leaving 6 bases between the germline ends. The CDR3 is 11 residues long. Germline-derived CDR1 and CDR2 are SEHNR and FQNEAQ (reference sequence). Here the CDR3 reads CASSFRDEAFF. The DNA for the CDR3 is TGTGCCAGCAGCTTCAGGGATGAAGCTTTCTTT.

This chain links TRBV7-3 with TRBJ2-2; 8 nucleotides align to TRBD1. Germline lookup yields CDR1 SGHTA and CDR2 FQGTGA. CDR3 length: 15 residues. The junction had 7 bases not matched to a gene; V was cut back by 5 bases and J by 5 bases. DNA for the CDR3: TGTGCCAGCAGCGAGCAGGGGGCAGAGACCGGGGAGCTGTTTTTT. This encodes CASSEQGAETGELFF.

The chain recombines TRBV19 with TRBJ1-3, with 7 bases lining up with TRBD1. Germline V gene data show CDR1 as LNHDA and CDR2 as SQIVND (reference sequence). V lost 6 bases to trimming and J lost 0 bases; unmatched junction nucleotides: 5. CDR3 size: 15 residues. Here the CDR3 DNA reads TGTGCCAGTAGCATTGGACAGGCCTCTGGAAACACCATATATTTT. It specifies CASSIGQASGNTIYF. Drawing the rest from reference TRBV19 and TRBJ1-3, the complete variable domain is DGGITQSPKYLFRKEGQNVTLSCEQNLNHDAMYWYRQDPGQGLRLIYYSQIVNDFQKGDIAEGYSVSREKKESFPLTVTSAQKNPTAFYLCASSIGQASGNTIYFGEGSWLTVV.

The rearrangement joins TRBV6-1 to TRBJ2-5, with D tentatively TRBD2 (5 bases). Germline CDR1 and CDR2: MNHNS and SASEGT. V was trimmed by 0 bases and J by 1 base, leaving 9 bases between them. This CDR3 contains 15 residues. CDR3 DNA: TGTGCCAGCAGTGAAGCGGGAGCAATCCAAGAGACCCAGTACTTC. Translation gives CASSEAGAIQETQYF.

The CDR3 DNA reads as TGTGCCAGCAGGGATGGGAGCTCCTACGAGCAGTACTTC. It yields the protein CASRDGSSYEQYF. The chain links TRBV14 to TRBJ2-7, with D maybe TRBD2 (5 bases). Germline lookup yields CDR1 SGHDN and CDR2 FVKESK. This CDR3 has 13 amino acids. Trimming took off 6 bases at V and 0 bases at J, with 9 bases between the two ends.

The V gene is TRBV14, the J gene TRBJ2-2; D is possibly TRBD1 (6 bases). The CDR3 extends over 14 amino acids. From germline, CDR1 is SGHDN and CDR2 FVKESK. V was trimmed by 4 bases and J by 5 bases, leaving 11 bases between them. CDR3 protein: CASSLKQGTGELFF. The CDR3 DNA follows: TGTGCCAGCAGCCTTAAACAGGGAACCGGGGAGCTGTTTTTT. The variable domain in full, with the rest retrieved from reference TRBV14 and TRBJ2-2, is EAGVTQFPSHSVIEKGQTVTLRCDPISGHDNLYWYRRVMGKEIKFLLHFVKESKQDESGMPNNRFLAERTGGTYSTLKVQPAELEDSGVYFCASSLKQGTGELFFGEGSRLTVL.

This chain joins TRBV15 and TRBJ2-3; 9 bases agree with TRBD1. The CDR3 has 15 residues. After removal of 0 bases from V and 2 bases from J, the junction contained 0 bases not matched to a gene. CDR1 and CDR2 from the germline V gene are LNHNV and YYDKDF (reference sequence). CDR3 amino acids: CATSREQGATDTQYF. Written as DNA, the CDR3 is TGTGCCACCAGCAGAGAACAGGGGGCCACAGATACGCAGTATTTT.

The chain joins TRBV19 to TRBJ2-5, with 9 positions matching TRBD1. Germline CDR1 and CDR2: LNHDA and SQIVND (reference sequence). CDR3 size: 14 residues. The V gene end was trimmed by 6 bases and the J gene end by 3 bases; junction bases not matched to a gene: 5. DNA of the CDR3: TGTGCCAGTAGACCCCGGGACAGGGAAGAGACCCAGTACTTC. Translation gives CASRPRDREETQYF. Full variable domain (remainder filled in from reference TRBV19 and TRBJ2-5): DGGITQSPKYLFRKEGQNVTLSCEQNLNHDAMYWYRQDPGQGLRLIYYSQIVNDFQKGDIAEGYSVSREKKESFPLTVTSAQKNPTAFYLCASRPRDREETQYFGPGTRLLVL.

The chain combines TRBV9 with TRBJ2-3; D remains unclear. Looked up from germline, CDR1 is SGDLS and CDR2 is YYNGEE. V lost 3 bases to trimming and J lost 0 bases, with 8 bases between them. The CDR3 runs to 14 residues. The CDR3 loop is CASSAGPSTDTQYF. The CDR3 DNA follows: TGTGCCAGCAGCGCAGGTCCTAGCACAGATACGCAGTATTTT. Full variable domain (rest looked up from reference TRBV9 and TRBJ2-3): DSGVTQTPKHLITATGQRVTLRCSPRSGDLSVYWYQQSLDQGLQFLIQYYNGEERAKGNILERFSAQQFPDLHSELNLSSLELGDSALYFCASSAGPSTDTQYFGPGTRLTVL.

Here the CDR3 reads CASSRQGYEQYV. The CDR3 DNA is TGTGCCAGCAGTCGACAGGGCTACGAGCAGTACGTC. The chain links TRBV6-5 to TRBJ2-7; TRBD1 agrees at 7 bases. V dropped 5 bases and J dropped 3; count of bases not matched to a gene: 1. Germline V CDR1 and CDR2: MNHEY, SVGAGI. The CDR3 has 12 amino acids.

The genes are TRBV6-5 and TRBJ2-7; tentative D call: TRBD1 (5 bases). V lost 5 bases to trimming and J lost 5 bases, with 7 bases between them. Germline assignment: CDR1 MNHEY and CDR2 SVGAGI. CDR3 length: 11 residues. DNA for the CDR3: TGTGCCAGCAGTACAGGACACGAGCAGTACTTC. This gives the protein CASSTGHEQYF.

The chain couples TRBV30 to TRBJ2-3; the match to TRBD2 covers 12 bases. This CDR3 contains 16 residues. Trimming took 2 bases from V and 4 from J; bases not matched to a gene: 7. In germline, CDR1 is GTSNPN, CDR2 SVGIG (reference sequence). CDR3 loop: CAWSKGLAGSADTQYF. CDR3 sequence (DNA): TGTGCCTGGAGTAAAGGACTAGCGGGATCTGCAGATACGCAGTATTTT. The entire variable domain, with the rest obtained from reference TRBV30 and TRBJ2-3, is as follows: SQTIHQWPATLVQPVGSPLSLECTVEGTSNPNLYWYRQAAGRGLQLLFYSVGIGQISSEVPQNLSASRPQDRQFILSSKKLLLSDSGFYLCAWSKGLAGSADTQYFGPGTRLTVL.

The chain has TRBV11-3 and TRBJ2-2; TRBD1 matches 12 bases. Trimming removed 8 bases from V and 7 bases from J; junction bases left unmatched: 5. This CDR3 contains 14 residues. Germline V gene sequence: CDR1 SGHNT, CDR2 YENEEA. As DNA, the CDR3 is TGTGCCAGCGAGGGACAGGGGGCGGGCGGGGAGCTGTTTTTT. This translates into CASEGQGAGGELFF.

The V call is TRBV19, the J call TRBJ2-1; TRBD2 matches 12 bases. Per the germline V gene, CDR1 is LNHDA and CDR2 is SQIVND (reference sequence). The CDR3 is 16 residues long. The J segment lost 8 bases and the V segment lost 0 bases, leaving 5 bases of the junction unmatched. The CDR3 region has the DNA TGTGCCAGTAGTATAGATCCTAGCGGGAGGGGCGATGAGCAGTTCTTC. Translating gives CASSIDPSGRGDEQFF.

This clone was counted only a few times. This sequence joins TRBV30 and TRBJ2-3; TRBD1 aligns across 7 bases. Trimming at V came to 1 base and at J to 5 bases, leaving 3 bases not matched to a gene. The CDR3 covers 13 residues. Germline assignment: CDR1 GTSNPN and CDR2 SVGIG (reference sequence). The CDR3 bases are TGTGCCTGGAGTGATCAGGGGGTAGATACGCAGTATTTT. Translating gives CAWSDQGVDTQYF.

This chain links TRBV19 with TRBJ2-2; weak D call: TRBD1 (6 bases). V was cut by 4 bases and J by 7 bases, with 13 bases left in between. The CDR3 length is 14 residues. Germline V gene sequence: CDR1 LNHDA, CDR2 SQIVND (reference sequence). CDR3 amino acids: CASSSQGRIGELFF. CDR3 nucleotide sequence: TGTGCCAGTAGTAGTCAGGGGCGGATCGGGGAGCTGTTTTTT.

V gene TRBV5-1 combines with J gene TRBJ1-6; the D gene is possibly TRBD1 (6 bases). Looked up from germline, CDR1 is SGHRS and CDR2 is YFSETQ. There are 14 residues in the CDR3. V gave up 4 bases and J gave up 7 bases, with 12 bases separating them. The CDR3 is CASSLQGNNSPLHF. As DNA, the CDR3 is TGCGCCAGCAGCCTACAGGGAAACAATTCACCCCTCCACTTT.

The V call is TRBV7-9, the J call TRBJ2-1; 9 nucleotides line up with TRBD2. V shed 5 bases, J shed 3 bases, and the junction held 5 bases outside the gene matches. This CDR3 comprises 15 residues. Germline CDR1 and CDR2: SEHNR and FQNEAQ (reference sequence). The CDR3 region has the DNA TGTGCCAGCAGCGCCCAAGCGGGGGGCTACAATGAGCAGTTCTTC. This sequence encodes CASSAQAGGYNEQFF. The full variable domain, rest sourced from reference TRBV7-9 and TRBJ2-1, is DTGVSQNPRHKITKRGQNVTFRCDPISEHNRLYWYRQTLGQGPEFLTYFQNEAQLEKSRLLSDRFSAERPKGSFSTLEIQRTEQGDSAMYLCASSAQAGGYNEQFFGPGTRLTVL.

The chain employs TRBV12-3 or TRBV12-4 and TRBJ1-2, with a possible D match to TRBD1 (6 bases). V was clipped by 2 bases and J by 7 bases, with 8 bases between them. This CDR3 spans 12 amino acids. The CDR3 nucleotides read TGTGCCAGCAGTTTACAGGGGTTTGGCTACACCTTC. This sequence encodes CASSLQGFGYTF.

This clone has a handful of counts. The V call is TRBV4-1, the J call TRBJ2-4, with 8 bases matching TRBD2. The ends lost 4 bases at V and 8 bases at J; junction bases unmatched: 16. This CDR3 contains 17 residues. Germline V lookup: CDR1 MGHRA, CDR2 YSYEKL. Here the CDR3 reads CASSPDNSGTSRDIQYF. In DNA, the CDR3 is TGCGCCAGCAGCCCCGACAACTCTGGGACTAGTAGGGACATTCAGTACTTC.

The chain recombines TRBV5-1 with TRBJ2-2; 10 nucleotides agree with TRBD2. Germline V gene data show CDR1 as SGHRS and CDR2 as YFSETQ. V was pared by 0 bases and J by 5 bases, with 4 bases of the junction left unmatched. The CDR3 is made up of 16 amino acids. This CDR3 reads CASSLGVAGGTGELFF. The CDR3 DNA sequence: TGCGCCAGCAGCTTGGGGGTAGCGGGAGGAACCGGGGAGCTGTTTTTT.

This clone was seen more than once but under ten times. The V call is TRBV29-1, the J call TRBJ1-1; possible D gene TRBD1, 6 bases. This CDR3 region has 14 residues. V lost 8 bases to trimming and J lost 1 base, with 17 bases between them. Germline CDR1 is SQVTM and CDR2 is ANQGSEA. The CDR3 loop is CSTGTSWGNTEAFF. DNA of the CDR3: TGCAGCACCGGGACATCCTGGGGGAACACTGAAGCTTTCTTT.